The entry below gives a single T cell receptor beta chain sequence along with its context. Antigen unknown. This sample is part of a study of cytomegalovirus exposure and HLA in healthy donors. The wider study: Researchers found that less than 90% of 350 to 500 genotyped donors fell within the Caucasian-associated ancestry cluster.

Study findings and constraints: Later on, an analysis showed TCR association rates differing by HLA locus, with DRB1 the most and HLA-C the fewest.

The PCR made use of 60 Vbeta and 13 Jbeta primers. Assay used: immunoSEQ multiplex PCR; TCRdb lists only in-frame clones, some missing. Among a few hundred thousand clones listed, approximately 84% were seen once. Trimming pared 3 bases from V and 6 bases from J, leaving 12 bases between. Germline CDR1 is MNHEY and CDR2 is SMNVEV (reference sequence). CDR3 length equals 14 residues. The rearrangement joins TRBV27 to TRBJ1-5; D uncertain. The clonotype was recovered from a woman in her 40s in good health and CMV-seronegative. Sample: PBMCs. The CDR3 nucleotides are TGTGCCAGCAGTTTCTCAGATACGGGTCAGCCCCAGCATTTT. Amino acid sequence: CASSFSDTGQPQHF.